This entry features one T cell receptor (beta chain) sequence. Its antigen is unknown. This specimen comes from a study of shared clonotypes between healthy human individuals. Across the whole study: Contributing individuals were a couple of females and a few males aged 18 to 49. Whole-study results and caveats: Clonotype sharing among donors, it was expected, would be affected by sequencing depth.

V lost 4 bases and J 0 bases, leaving 4 bases between the germline ends. This CDR3 is 12 amino acids long. CDR1 is SQVTM and CDR2 is ANQGSEA in the germline V gene. The assay ran at deep level. Clones were read by immunoSEQ multiplex PCR, and TCRdb kept only the in-frame ones, dropping some. The table records about 520,000 clones, about 72% of them present only once. Material: PBMCs. The chain recombines TRBV29-1 with TRBJ2-1; D remains ambiguous. This sequence was found in a woman in her thirties or forties in good health. Some clones in this sample may be carry-over from other donors' samples. The CDR3 DNA is TGCAGCGTTGGGGGCTCCTACAATGAGCAGTTCTTC. Its translation is CSVGGSYNEQFF.